The TCR beta chain under discussion was sequenced for a study of Ad26.COV2.S vaccination and SARS-CoV-2 variants. Notes on the study in general: Analyses of TCR breadth and depth may have underestimated total T cell responses. For non-spike TCRs, breadth in vaccine recipients resembled that in placebo recipients. In vaccinated individuals, spike-specific CD8+ and CD4+ T cell responses reportedly displayed substantial breadth. People who got the vaccine had more spike-specific TCR breadth than people who got placebo.

Turning to this clone: Antigen: not known.

CDR1 is SEHNR, CDR2 FQNEAQ, per germline (reference sequence). The V and J ends lost 3 bases and 0 bases respectively, with 7 bases between them. This CDR3 region has 14 residues. Sequenced by immunoSEQ multiplex PCR; TCRdb stores in-frame clones only, minus some. The table has around 100,000 clones, roughly 84% seen once; the top ten hold more than 15%. The sequences come from peripheral blood, collected after recovery from COVID-19. This chain links TRBV7-9 with TRBJ2-3; tentatively, D is TRBD2 (5 bases). The clonotype comes from a human donor who had recovered from COVID-19. The CDR3 DNA follows: TGTGCCAGCAGCTTGACTACTAGCACAGATACGCAGTATTTT. Translated, it gives CASSLTTSTDTQYF.